This T cell receptor beta chain was observed in a study of blood T cell repertoires in COVID-19. Across the study: Whether acute or convalescent, the COVID-19 samples came from the United States, Italy and Spain.

Original methodology: Amplifying reference gene primers gave estimates of nucleated cell counts. Profiling relied on immunoSEQ multiplex PCR, and the TCRdb table lists in-frame clones only, not all of them. V, J and clone size were drawn from that table, and D and trimming were deduced from the DNA. The sample lists over 200,000 clones, about nine tenths occurring once. Looked up from germline, CDR1 is SNHLY and CDR2 is FYNNEI. The CDR3 is made up of 13 amino acids. Trimming at V came to 6 bases and at J to 4 bases, leaving 5 bases not matched to a gene. This clone was picked up a small number of times. The study assigned cohorts using participant-reported clinical history.

Sequenced: PBMCs or T cells enriched from blood (not recorded which). The gene calls are TRBV2 and TRBJ1-2, with 7 bases that match TRBD1. This receptor was obtained from a man younger than 45 who had recovered from COVID-19. The CDR3 DNA sequence: TGTGCCAGCAGACATACAGGGGCCTATGGCTACACCTTC. It is translated as CASRHTGAYGYTF.